Presented here are 23 T cell receptor beta chains from one specimen sequenced in a study of cytomegalovirus exposure and HLA in healthy donors. A multiplex PCR was run with 60 Vbeta primers and 13 Jbeta primers. Data came from immunoSEQ multiplex PCR; TCRdb stores just in-frame clones and leaves some out. The data contain around 190,000 clones, around three quarters of them singletons. Sequencing was performed on PBMCs. Source of these receptors: a man aged 25-40 years in good health and CMV-seronegative.

J is TRBJ2-1 and V is TRBV5-8; D is possibly TRBD1 (7 bases). This CDR3 region has 14 residues. V was cut by 4 bases and J by 7 bases, with 15 bases left in between. The germline gives CDR1 SGHTS, CDR2 YDEGEE. The chain's CDR3 is CASSQVQGRNEQFF. For the CDR3, the DNA is TGTGCCAGCAGCCAAGTACAGGGGAGGAATGAGCAGTTCTTC.

The chain employs TRBV5-1 and TRBJ2-3; the match to TRBD2 covers 13 bases. The germline gives CDR1 SGHRS, CDR2 YFSETQ. Unmatched junction bases numbered 14, after V lost 6 bases and J lost 1 base. The CDR3 is 19 residues long. The chain's CDR3 is CASKRTSGRASWGTDTQYF. CDR3 DNA: TGCGCCAGCAAAAGAACTAGCGGGAGGGCCTCTTGGGGCACAGATACGCAGTATTTT.

For this clone: Other DNA sequences within the sample encode an identical CDR3. This chain uses TRBV7-9 with TRBJ2-1, with D perhaps TRBD2 (6 bases). CDR1 SEHNR and CDR2 FQNEAQ come from the germline V gene (reference sequence). The CDR3 spans 13 residues. Trimming removed 3 bases at V and 6 bases at J, with 9 bases between. DNA for the CDR3: TGTGCCAGCAGCTTCTGGGGGGTCAATGAGCAGTTCTTC. Its protein is CASSFWGVNEQFF.

The rearrangement uses TRBV7-9 and TRBJ1-1, with D unresolved. CDR1 and CDR2 from the germline V gene are SEHNR and FQNEAQ (reference sequence). This CDR3 contains 12 residues. V lost 1 base to trimming and J lost 7 bases, with 7 bases between them. The CDR3 nucleotides are TGTGCCAGCAGCTTAGAGTCGGGTGAAGCTTTCTTT. Protein product: CASSLESGEAFF. Drawing the rest from reference TRBV7-9 and TRBJ1-1, the complete variable domain is DTGVSQNPRHKITKRGQNVTFRCDPISEHNRLYWYRQTLGQGPEFLTYFQNEAQLEKSRLLSDRFSAERPKGSFSTLEIQRTEQGDSAMYLCASSLESGEAFFGQGTRLTVV.

This chain uses TRBV29-1 with TRBJ1-1; perhaps TRBD1 as D (6 bases). V lost 0 bases and J lost 8, with 13 bases in between. The CDR3 covers 13 residues. The V gene's germline CDR1 is SQVTM and CDR2 ANQGSEA. The CDR3 here is CSVEDVTTGEAFF. CDR3 DNA sequence: TGCAGCGTTGAAGACGTCACGACAGGCGAAGCTTTCTTT.

The chain combines TRBV5-4 with TRBJ2-3; D is ambiguous. The germline gives CDR1 SGHNT, CDR2 YYREEE (reference sequence). The CDR3 length is 17 residues. V gave up 0 bases and J gave up 3 bases, with 17 bases separating them. The CDR3 nucleotides are TGTGCCAGCAGCTTGGCTCAGGCCCTAAAGGTAACAGATACGCAGTATTTT. Residues: CASSLAQALKVTDTQYF.

The V gene is TRBV27, the J gene TRBJ2-1; the match to TRBD2 covers 11 bases. The junction had 7 bases not matched to a gene; V was cut back by 7 bases and J by 5 bases. Germline V lookup: CDR1 MNHEY, CDR2 SMNVEV (reference sequence). This CDR3 is built from 15 residues. The CDR3 DNA sequence: TGTGCCAGCATTGAGACTAGCGGGAAAAACAATGAGCAGTTCTTC. It specifies CASIETSGKNNEQFF.

The V gene is TRBV19, the J gene TRBJ1-5, with D perhaps TRBD1 (6 bases). Germline lookup yields CDR1 LNHDA and CDR2 SQIVND (reference sequence). Trimming shortened V by 5 bases and J by 5 bases, and 10 bases separated the two germline ends. CDR3 size: 13 residues. CDR3 in DNA: TGTGCCAGTAGTGCGGACAGCTATCAGCCCCAGCATTTT. This encodes CASSADSYQPQHF.

The chain uses TRBV15 and TRBJ1-2; TRBD1 agrees at 7 bases. The germline V gene encodes CDR1 LNHNV and CDR2 YYDKDF (reference sequence). Trimming at V came to 3 bases and at J to 1 base, leaving 5 bases not matched to a gene. The CDR3 totals 15 residues. The CDR3 DNA is TGTGCCACCAGCAGCTGGGACAGAAATAACTATGGCTACACCTTC. Translation gives CATSSWDRNNYGYTF.

This clone was observed a few times. The chain joins TRBV5-4 to TRBJ1-2; 7 nucleotides align to TRBD1. The CDR3 length is 15 residues. The trim removed 0 bases at V and 6 bases at J, leaving 8 bases unmatched. CDR1 and CDR2 from the germline V gene are SGHNT and YYREEE (reference sequence). CDR3 sequence: CASSLDRGKGDGYTF. CDR3 DNA sequence: TGTGCCAGCAGCTTGGACAGGGGCAAAGGGGATGGCTACACCTTC.

V is TRBV6-5 and J is TRBJ1-1; D unresolved. Germline lookup yields CDR1 MNHEY and CDR2 SVGAGI. CDR3 length equals 13 residues. Trimming cost V 5 bases and J 5 bases, with 12 bases left between them. The CDR3 nucleotides read TGTGCCAGCAGTCAGGCGGGAGGAACTGAAGCTTTCTTT. This translates into CASSQAGGTEAFF.

The chain couples TRBV29-1 to TRBJ2-5, with a tentative D call TRBD1 (5 bases). The CDR3 is made up of 14 amino acids. From germline, CDR1 is SQVTM and CDR2 ANQGSEA. Deletions cut 6 bases from V and 2 bases from J, with 16 bases between. The CDR3 DNA reads as TGCAGCGTCCTCCCGGACACGAAACAAGAGACCCAGTACTTC. The encoded protein is CSVLPDTKQETQYF.

This chain joins TRBV5-4 and TRBJ1-2; D may be TRBD1 (6 bases). CDR1 is SGHNT and CDR2 is YYREEE in the germline V gene (reference sequence). V lost 0 bases to trimming and J lost 5 bases, with 11 bases between them. This CDR3 is built from 14 residues. The CDR3 bases are TGTGCCAGCAGCTTGGTGGGGGCAGGGTATGGCTACACCTTC. It is translated as CASSLVGAGYGYTF.

This chain links TRBV6-1 with TRBJ2-3; 13 nucleotides line up with TRBD2. The CDR3 loop spans 18 amino acids. Unmatched junction bases numbered 10, after V lost 5 bases and J lost 2 bases. Germline loops: CDR1 MNHNS, CDR2 SASEGT. CDR3 in DNA: TGTGCCAGCAGTCAAGGACTAGCGGGAGCCGCGACCACAGATACGCAGTATTTT. Translation gives CASSQGLAGAATTDTQYF.

The gene calls are TRBV4-1 and TRBJ1-6; 11 bases are a match to TRBD1. The germline gives CDR1 MGHRA, CDR2 YSYEKL. J was trimmed by 6 bases and V by 2 bases; bases with no gene match: 9. This CDR3 is built from 18 residues. CDR3 residues: CASSQKPGQGVGNSPLHF. DNA of the CDR3: TGCGCCAGCAGCCAAAAACCGGGACAGGGGGTAGGTAATTCACCCCTCCACTTT.

The genes are TRBV28 and TRBJ2-1; 11 bases map to TRBD2. Looked up from germline, CDR1 is MDHEN and CDR2 is SYDVKM. The trim removed 5 bases at V and 8 bases at J, leaving 14 bases unmatched. The CDR3 totals 17 residues. Here the CDR3 reads CASSLMIAGGRLDEQFF. The CDR3, as DNA: TGTGCCAGCAGTCTGATGATAGCGGGAGGGCGATTGGATGAGCAGTTCTTC. Based on the CDR3 plus reference TRBV28 and TRBJ2-1, the full variable domain is DVKVTQSSRYLVKRTGEKVFLECVQDMDHENMFWYRQDPGLGLRLIYFSYDVKMKEKGDIPEGYSVSREKKERFSLILESASTNQTSMYLCASSLMIAGGRLDEQFFGPGTRLTVL.

The chain is built from TRBV11-1 and TRBJ2-1, with TRBD1 matching 8 bases. Trimming removed 5 bases from V and 5 bases from J; junction bases left unmatched: 8. The CDR3 is made up of 15 amino acids. Looked up from germline, CDR1 is SGHAT and CDR2 is FQDESV (reference sequence). The chain's CDR3 is CASSLTQGAHNEQFF. The CDR3 DNA reads TGTGCCAGCAGCCTAACGCAGGGGGCCCACAATGAGCAGTTCTTC.

This clone was seen a few times. V and J are TRBV5-6 and TRBJ2-1; TRBD1 aligns across 7 bases. The V gene's germline CDR1 is SGHDT and CDR2 YYEEEE. The length of the CDR3 is 13 residues. The V gene end was trimmed by 3 bases and the J gene end by 4 bases; junction bases not matched to a gene: 1. Written as DNA, the CDR3 is TGTGCCAGCAGCTGGGGACAGTACAATGAGCAGTTCTTC. Its protein product is CASSWGQYNEQFF. Full variable domain (remainder filled in from reference TRBV5-6 and TRBJ2-1): DAGVTQSPTHLIKTRGQQVTLRCSPKSGHDTVSWYQQALGQGPQFIFQYYEEEERQRGNFPDRFSGHQFPNYSSELNVNALLLGDSALYLCASSWGQYNEQFFGPGTRLTVL.

In its sample, this clone was seen once. The gene calls are TRBV5-1 and TRBJ2-3; 9 bases line up with TRBD2. CDR1 is SGHRS, CDR2 YFSETQ, per germline. The CDR3 contains 15 residues. V shed 4 bases and J 0 bases; nucleotides not matched to a gene: 3. CDR3 loop: CASSERGVSTDTQYF. Written as DNA, the CDR3 is TGCGCCAGCAGCGAGCGGGGGGTTAGCACAGATACGCAGTATTTT. Based on the CDR3 plus reference TRBV5-1 and TRBJ2-3, the full variable domain is KAGVTQTPRYLIKTRGQQVTLSCSPISGHRSVSWYQQTPGQGLQFLFEYFSETQRNKGNFPGRFSGRQFSNSRSEMNVSTLELGDSALYLCASSERGVSTDTQYFGPGTRLTVL.

The rearrangement uses TRBV28 and TRBJ1-1; D is unresolved. The CDR3 sequence is 14 residues long. From germline, CDR1 is MDHEN and CDR2 SYDVKM. V dropped 9 bases and J dropped 1 base, with 15 bases sitting between them. The CDR3: CASIYGLRNTEAFF. For the CDR3, the DNA is TGTGCCAGTATATACGGGTTGCGGAACACTGAAGCTTTCTTT.

The sample holds one count of this clone. This sequence joins TRBV14 and TRBJ1-1; 8 bases agree with TRBD1. The ends lost 5 bases at V and 4 bases at J; junction bases unmatched: 9. This CDR3 is 15 amino acids long. The germline CDR1 and CDR2 sequences are SGHDN and FVKESK. The CDR3 sequence is CASSSNRGSGTEAFF. In DNA form, the CDR3 reads TGTGCCAGCAGCTCTAACAGGGGGTCGGGCACTGAAGCTTTCTTT.

The chain joins TRBV7-9 to TRBJ2-1, with 9 bases identical to TRBD2. CDR1 SEHNR and CDR2 FQNEAQ come from the germline V gene (reference sequence). The V segment lost 7 bases and the J segment 9 bases; nucleotides outside the gene matches: 13. The CDR3 totals 15 residues. CDR3 DNA sequence: TGTGCCAGCATCGCATACGGAGCGGGAGGCAGTGAGCAGTTCTTC. It is translated as CASIAYGAGGSEQFF.

The CDR3 DNA is TGTGCCAGCAGGTTTACAGGGTCAGGTACGCAGTATTTT. Its translation is CASRFTGSGTQYF. The V gene is TRBV5-6, the J gene TRBJ2-3; weak D call: TRBD1 (6 bases). The V end lost 5 bases, the J end lost 8 bases, and 15 bases lay between the germline ends. CDR1 is SGHDT, CDR2 YYEEEE, per germline. This CDR3 is 13 amino acids long.